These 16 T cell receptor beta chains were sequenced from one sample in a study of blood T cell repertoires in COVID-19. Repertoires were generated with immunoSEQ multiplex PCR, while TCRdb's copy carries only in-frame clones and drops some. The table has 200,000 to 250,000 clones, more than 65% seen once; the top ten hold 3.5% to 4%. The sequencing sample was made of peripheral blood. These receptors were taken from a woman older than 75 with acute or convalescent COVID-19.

CDR3 nucleotide sequence: TGTGCCACCAGTGTAGGCGGGGGCCCCCCAGATACGCAGTATTTT. Translated, it gives CATSVGGGPPDTQYF. The chain has TRBV24-1 and TRBJ2-3; a possible D gene is TRBD2 (7 bases). Trimming cost V 5 bases and J 4 bases, with 15 bases left between them. Germline lookup yields CDR1 KGHDR and CDR2 SFDVKD. The CDR3 extends over 15 amino acids.

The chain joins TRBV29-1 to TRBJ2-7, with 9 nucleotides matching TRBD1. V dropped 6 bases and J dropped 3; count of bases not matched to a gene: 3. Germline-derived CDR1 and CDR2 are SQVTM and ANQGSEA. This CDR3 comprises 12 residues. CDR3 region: CSVLGQGYEQYF. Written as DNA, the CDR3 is TGCAGCGTCCTGGGACAGGGCTACGAGCAGTACTTC.

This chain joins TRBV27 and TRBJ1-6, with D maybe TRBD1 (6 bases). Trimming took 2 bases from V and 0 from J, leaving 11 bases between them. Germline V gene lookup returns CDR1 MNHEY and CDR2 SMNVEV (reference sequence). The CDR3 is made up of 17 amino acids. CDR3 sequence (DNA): TGTGCCAGCAGTTTAGGTGGCAGGGGCTCCTATAATTCACCCCTCCACTTT. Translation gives CASSLGGRGSYNSPLHF.

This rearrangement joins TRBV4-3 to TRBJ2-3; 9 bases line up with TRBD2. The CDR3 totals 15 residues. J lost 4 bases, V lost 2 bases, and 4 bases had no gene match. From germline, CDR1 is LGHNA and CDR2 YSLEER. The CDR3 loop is CASSQRWTSADTQYF. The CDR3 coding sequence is TGCGCCAGCAGCCAAAGGTGGACTAGCGCAGATACGCAGTATTTT.

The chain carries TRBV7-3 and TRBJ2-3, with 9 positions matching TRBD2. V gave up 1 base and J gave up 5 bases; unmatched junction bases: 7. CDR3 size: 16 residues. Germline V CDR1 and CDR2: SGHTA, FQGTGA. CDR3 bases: TGTGCCAGCAGCTTAAGCGGCGGGGGGGCCGTAGATACGCAGTATTTT. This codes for CASSLSGGGAVDTQYF.

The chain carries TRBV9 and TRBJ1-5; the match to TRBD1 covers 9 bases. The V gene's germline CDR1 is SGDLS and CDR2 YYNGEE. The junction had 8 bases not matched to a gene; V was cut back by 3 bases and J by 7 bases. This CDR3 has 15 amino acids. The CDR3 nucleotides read TGTGCCAGCAGCGCCGCAGGGACAGGGTTGCAGCCCCAGCATTTT. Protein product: CASSAAGTGLQPQHF.

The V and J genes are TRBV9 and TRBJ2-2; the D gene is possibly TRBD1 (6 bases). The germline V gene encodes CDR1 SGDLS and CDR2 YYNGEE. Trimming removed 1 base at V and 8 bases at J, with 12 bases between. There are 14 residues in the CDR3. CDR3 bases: TGTGCCAGCAGCGTACGGACAGAACTTGGGGAGCTGTTTTTT. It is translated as CASSVRTELGELFF.

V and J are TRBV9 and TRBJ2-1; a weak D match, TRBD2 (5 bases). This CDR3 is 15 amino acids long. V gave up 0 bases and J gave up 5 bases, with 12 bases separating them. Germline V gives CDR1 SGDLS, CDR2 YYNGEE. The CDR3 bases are TGTGCCAGCAGCGTAGGGACTTTCTCAAACAATGAGCAGTTCTTC. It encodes CASSVGTFSNNEQFF.

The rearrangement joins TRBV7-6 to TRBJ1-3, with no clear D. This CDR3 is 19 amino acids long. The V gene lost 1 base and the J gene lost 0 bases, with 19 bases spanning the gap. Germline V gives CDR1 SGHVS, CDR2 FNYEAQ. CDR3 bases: TGTGCCAGCAGCTTAGGATCCCTCCCGGGATTTTACTCTGGAAACACCATATATTTT. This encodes CASSLGSLPGFYSGNTIYF.

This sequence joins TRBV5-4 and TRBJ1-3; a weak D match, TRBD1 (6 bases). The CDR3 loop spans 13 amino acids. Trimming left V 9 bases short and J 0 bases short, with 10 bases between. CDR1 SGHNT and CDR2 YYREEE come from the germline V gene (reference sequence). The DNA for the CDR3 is TGTGCCACAGGACAGATCTCTGGAAACACCATATATTTT. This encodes CATGQISGNTIYF.

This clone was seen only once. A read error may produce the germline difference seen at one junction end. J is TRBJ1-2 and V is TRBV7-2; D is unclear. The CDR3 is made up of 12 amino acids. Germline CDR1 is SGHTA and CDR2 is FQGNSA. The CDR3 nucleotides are TGTGCCAGCAGCTTAGGGTCCCACACCCTTCCCTTC. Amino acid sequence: CASSLGSHTLPF.

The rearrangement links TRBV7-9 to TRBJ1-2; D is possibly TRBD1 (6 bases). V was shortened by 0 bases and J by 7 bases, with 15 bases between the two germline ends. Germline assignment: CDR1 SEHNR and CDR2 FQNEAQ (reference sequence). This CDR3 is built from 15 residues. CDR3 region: CASSLAGGRESGYTF. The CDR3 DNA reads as TGTGCCAGCAGCTTAGCGGGGGGGCGCGAGAGTGGCTACACCTTC.

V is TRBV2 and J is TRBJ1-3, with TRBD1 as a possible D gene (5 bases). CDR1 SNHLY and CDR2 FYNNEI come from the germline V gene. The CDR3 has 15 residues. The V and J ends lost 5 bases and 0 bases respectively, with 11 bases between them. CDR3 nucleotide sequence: TGTGCCAGCAGTCCGGGACTCCCCTCTGGAAACACCATATATTTT. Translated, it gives CASSPGLPSGNTIYF.

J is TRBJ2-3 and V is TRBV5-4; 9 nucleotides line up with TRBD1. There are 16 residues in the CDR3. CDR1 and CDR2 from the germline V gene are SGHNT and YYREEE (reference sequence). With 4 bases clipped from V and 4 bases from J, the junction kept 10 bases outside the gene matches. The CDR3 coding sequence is TGTGCCAGCAGCGACCGACAGGGGGGCCGGGCAGATACGCAGTATTTT. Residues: CASSDRQGGRADTQYF.

Here the CDR3 DNA reads TGTGCCAGCAGCTTAGCGCGCGAAAGCACAGATACGCAGTATTTT. Amino acid sequence: CASSLARESTDTQYF. The chain employs TRBV7-2 and TRBJ2-3; D ambiguous. The germline V gene encodes CDR1 SGHTA and CDR2 FQGNSA. Trimming pared 0 bases from V and 0 bases from J, leaving 7 bases between. This CDR3 region has 15 residues.

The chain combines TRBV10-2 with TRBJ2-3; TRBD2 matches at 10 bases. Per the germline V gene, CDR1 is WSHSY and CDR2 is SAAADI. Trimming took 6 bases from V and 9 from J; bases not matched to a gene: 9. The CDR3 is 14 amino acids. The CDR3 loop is CASSPSGGGYTQYF. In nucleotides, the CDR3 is TGCGCCAGCAGCCCTAGCGGGGGCGGATACACGCAGTATTTT.